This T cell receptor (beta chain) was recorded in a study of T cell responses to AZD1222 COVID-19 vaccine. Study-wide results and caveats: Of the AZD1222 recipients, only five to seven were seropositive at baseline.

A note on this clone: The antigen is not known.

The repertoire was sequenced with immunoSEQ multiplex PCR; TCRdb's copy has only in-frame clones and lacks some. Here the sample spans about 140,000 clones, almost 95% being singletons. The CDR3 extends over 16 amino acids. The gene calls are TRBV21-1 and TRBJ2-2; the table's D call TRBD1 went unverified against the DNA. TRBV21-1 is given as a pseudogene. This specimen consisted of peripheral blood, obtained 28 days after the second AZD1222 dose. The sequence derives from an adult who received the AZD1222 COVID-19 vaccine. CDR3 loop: CASSKPDSSFGGELFF. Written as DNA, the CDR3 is TGTGCCAGCAGCAAACCCGACAGCTCGTTCGGCGGGGAGCTGTTTTTT.